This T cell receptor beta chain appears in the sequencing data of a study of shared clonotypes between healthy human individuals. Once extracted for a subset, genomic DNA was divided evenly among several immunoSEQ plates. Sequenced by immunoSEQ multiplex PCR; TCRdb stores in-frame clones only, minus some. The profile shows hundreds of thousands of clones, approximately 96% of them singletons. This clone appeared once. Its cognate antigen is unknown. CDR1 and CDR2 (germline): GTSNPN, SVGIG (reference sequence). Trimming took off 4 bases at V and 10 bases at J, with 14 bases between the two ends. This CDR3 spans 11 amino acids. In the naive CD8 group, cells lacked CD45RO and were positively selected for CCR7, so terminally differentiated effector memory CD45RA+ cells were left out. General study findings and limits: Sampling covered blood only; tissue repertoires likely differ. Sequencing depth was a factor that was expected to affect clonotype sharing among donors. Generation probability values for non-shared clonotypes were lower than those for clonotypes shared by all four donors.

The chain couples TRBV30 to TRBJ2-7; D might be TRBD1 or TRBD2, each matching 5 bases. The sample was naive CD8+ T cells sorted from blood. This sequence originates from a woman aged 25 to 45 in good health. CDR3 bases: TGTGCCTGGACGACGGGGCCTCACCAGTACTTC. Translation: CAWTTGPHQYF.